This T cell receptor (beta chain) was identified during a study of blood T cell repertoires in COVID-19. CDR3 size: 14 residues. V was clipped by 2 bases and J by 7 bases; unmatched bases: 5. Germline V gives CDR1 SGHRS, CDR2 YFSETQ. Repertoires were generated with immunoSEQ multiplex PCR, while TCRdb's copy carries only in-frame clones and drops some. Of over 350,000 clones detected, roughly 91% appear once; the ten largest clones hold more than 1%. Recovery meant two consecutive negative NP/OP PCR tests, professional clearance, or resolved symptoms. The chain combines TRBV5-1 with TRBJ2-7; TRBD1 matches 11 bases. The origin of this receptor is a young woman who had recovered from COVID-19. The sequencing input was PBMCs or T cells enriched from blood (not recorded which). This CDR3 is CASSFGQGAVEQYF. The CDR3 nucleotides read TGCGCCAGCAGCTTTGGACAGGGGGCGGTTGAGCAGTACTTC.